This TCR beta chain was identified in a study of T cell responses to AZD1222 COVID-19 vaccine. Clones were sequenced by immunoSEQ multiplex PCR, and TCRdb holds only the in-frame ones, with some missing. This sample has around 100,000 clones, with roughly 90% found just once. Study-wide results and limits: Spike was spanned by vaccine-associated CD4 TCRs, which were dominant at 160-218 and 743-854. Most donors were white British, females outnumbered males, and clonal diversity was possibly underestimated.

This clone was found once. What it recognizes is unknown. This sequence was found in an adult in good health. The sequencing here drew on peripheral blood, taken on day 0 of AZD1222 vaccination.

This chain's CDR3 is CASSSEGMRGYTF. In DNA form, the CDR3 reads TGTGCCAGCAGTTCGGAAGGGATGCGAGGCTACACCTTC. This chain links TRBV6-6 with TRBJ1-2; D uncertain. The CDR3 runs to 13 residues. V lost 4 bases and J 8 bases, leaving 14 bases between the germline ends. The germline V gene has CDR1 MNHNY and CDR2 SVGAGI (reference sequence).